Shown below are 30 T cell receptor beta chains from a single sample sequenced in a study of a mutant IDH1 vaccine in newly diagnosed glioma. TCRdb's copy holds only in-frame clones and misses some; the assay was immunoSEQ multiplex PCR. The repertoire consists of about 42,000 clones, with 65% to 90% occurring once and the leading ten covering roughly 4.6%. Time point meaning: week 35, safety follow-up. Topical imiquimod accompanied each vaccine dose, which consisted of 300 ug of mutant IDH1 20-mer peptide. The antigens these receptors bind are not known. The sample in question was PBMCs, obtained from a glioma patient whose treatment included an IDH1 peptide vaccine. These TCRs come from a woman in her forties or fifties with glioma.

The chain links TRBV19 to TRBJ1-3; possibly TRBD1 for D (5 bases). V was clipped by 3 bases and J by 3 bases, with 6 bases between them. This CDR3 has 13 amino acids. Germline V lookup: CDR1 LNHDA, CDR2 SQIVND (reference sequence). CDR3 nucleotides: TGTGCCAGTAGTATGGGACGTGGAAACACCATATATTTT. Amino acids: CASSMGRGNTIYF.

This clone is a singleton in its sample. V gene TRBV29-1 combines with J gene TRBJ2-2, with 8 bases fitting TRBD1. The CDR3 is made up of 13 amino acids. Trimming cost V 6 bases and J 4 bases; bases outside gene matches: 4. Germline V gives CDR1 SQVTM, CDR2 ANQGSEA. CDR3 DNA: TGCAGCGTCCAGACAGGGGCCACCGGGGAGCTGTTTTTT. Translated, it gives CSVQTGATGELFF.

The chain has TRBV7-2 and TRBJ2-5; unclear D gene. CDR3 length equals 12 residues. CDR1 is SGHTA and CDR2 is FQGNSA in the germline V gene. Between the trimmed V and J ends, which lost 4 bases and 0 bases, there was a span of 3 bases. CDR3 protein: CASSSYQETQYF. CDR3 nucleotides: TGTGCCAGCAGCTCGTACCAAGAGACCCAGTACTTC. Using reference TRBV7-2 and TRBJ2-5 for the parts outside the CDR3, the full variable domain is GAGVSQSPSNKVTEKGKDVELRCDPISGHTALYWYRQSLGQGLEFLIYFQGNSAPDKSGLPSDRFSAERTGGSVSTLTIQRTQQEDSAVYLCASSSYQETQYFGPGTRLLVL.

This chain joins TRBV27 and TRBJ1-2; TRBD1 aligns across 9 bases. Germline loops: CDR1 MNHEY, CDR2 SMNVEV (reference sequence). With 5 bases clipped from V and 7 bases from J, the junction kept 5 bases outside the gene matches. This CDR3 is 13 amino acids long. The CDR3 DNA follows: TGTGCCAGCAGTGGGACAGGGTTTGGTGGCTACACCTTC. This codes for CASSGTGFGGYTF.

This clone was picked up one time. This chain connects TRBV27 to TRBJ2-7; TRBD1 agrees at 7 bases. V lost 6 bases to trimming and J lost 2 bases; unmatched junction nucleotides: 7. Germline assignment: CDR1 MNHEY and CDR2 SMNVEV (reference sequence). This CDR3 is built from 14 residues. The CDR3 here is CASRTRTGTYEQYF. The CDR3 nucleotides are TGTGCCAGCAGAACGAGGACAGGAACCTACGAGCAGTACTTC.

The CDR3 coding sequence is TGCGCCAGCAGCCAAGCACTAGCGGTGAACACCGGGGAGCTGTTTTTT. Translation gives CASSQALAVNTGELFF. This chain uses TRBV4-1 with TRBJ2-2, with 8 bases aligning to TRBD2. Germline V CDR1 and CDR2: MGHRA, YSYEKL. With 1 base clipped from V and 1 base from J, the junction kept 2 bases outside the gene matches. This CDR3 has 16 amino acids.

The gene calls are TRBV7-2 and TRBJ2-7; D remains unclear. CDR3 length equals 13 residues. The germline CDR1 and CDR2 sequences are SGHTA and FQGNSA. Trimming pared 5 bases from V and 0 bases from J, leaving 8 bases between. CDR3 bases: TGTGCCAGCAGCCGAGACGGCTCCTACGAGCAGTACTTC. As protein: CASSRDGSYEQYF.

The CDR3 region is CASSSSGTGVYGYTF. The CDR3 nucleotides are TGCGCCAGCAGCTCTTCCGGGACAGGGGTCTATGGCTACACCTTC. V gene TRBV5-1 combines with J gene TRBJ1-2; 10 nucleotides match TRBD1. V dropped 3 bases and J dropped 4; count of bases not matched to a gene: 6. This CDR3 has 15 residues. The V gene's germline CDR1 is SGHRS and CDR2 YFSETQ.

V and J are TRBV9 and TRBJ1-6; D remains ambiguous. The V and J ends lost 0 bases and 0 bases respectively, with 13 bases between them. The CDR3 runs to 18 residues. Germline V lookup: CDR1 SGDLS, CDR2 YYNGEE. The DNA of the CDR3 is TGTGCCAGCAGCGTAGATGATCCCAGGAGCTCCTATAATTCACCCCTCCACTTT. The encoded protein is CASSVDDPRSSYNSPLHF.

The CDR3: CASSPLWEHGYTF. CDR3 bases: TGTGCCAGCAGCCCCCTGTGGGAACATGGCTACACCTTC. V and J are TRBV7-2 and TRBJ1-2; D gene unclear. Between the trimmed V and J ends, which lost 5 bases and 6 bases, there was a span of 13 bases. Germline V gene lookup returns CDR1 SGHTA and CDR2 FQGNSA. The CDR3 covers 13 residues.

V and J are TRBV5-1 and TRBJ2-7; D is unresolved. Deletions cut 6 bases from V and 7 bases from J, with 17 bases between. Looked up from germline, CDR1 is SGHRS and CDR2 is YFSETQ. The CDR3 spans 13 residues. The CDR3 DNA follows: TGCGCCAGCACCAAGGATGCACTGGGAGAGCAGTACTTC. Translating gives CASTKDALGEQYF. Full variable domain (remainder filled in from reference TRBV5-1 and TRBJ2-7): KAGVTQTPRYLIKTRGQQVTLSCSPISGHRSVSWYQQTPGQGLQFLFEYFSETQRNKGNFPGRFSGRQFSNSRSEMNVSTLELGDSALYLCASTKDALGEQYFGPGTRLTVT.

The chain carries TRBV2 and TRBJ1-2; D is perhaps TRBD1 (5 bases). Per the germline V gene, CDR1 is SNHLY and CDR2 is FYNNEI. There are 15 residues in the CDR3. V was trimmed by 3 bases and J by 8 bases, leaving 19 bases between them. CDR3 sequence: CASSDWGLRMGGYTF. The DNA for the CDR3 is TGTGCCAGCAGTGATTGGGGCCTGCGAATGGGGGGCTACACCTTC. Together with reference TRBV2 and TRBJ1-2, the CDR3 gives the full variable domain: EPEVTQTPSHQVTQMGQEVILRCVPISNHLYFYWYRQILGQKVEFLVSFYNNEISEKSEIFDDQFSVERPDGSNFTLKIRSTKLEDSAMYFCASSDWGLRMGGYTFGSGTRLTVV.

The chain combines TRBV5-4 with TRBJ1-2; the D is unclear. Looked up from germline, CDR1 is SGHNT and CDR2 is YYREEE (reference sequence). Trimming took off 0 bases at V and 0 bases at J, with 9 bases between the two ends. The CDR3 has 15 amino acids. The CDR3 DNA sequence: TGTGCCAGCAGCTTGGTGTCCCGAGCTAACTATGGCTACACCTTC. Translating gives CASSLVSRANYGYTF.

This chain uses TRBV29-1 with TRBJ1-3; D perhaps matches TRBD1 (5 bases). The V gene's germline CDR1 is SQVTM and CDR2 ANQGSEA. This CDR3 contains 14 residues. The germline V and J ends were trimmed by 7 bases and 1 base, with 14 bases remaining between them. The CDR3 loop reads CSANQGGSGNTIYF. CDR3 nucleotides: TGCAGCGCGAACCAGGGAGGGTCTGGAAACACCATATATTTT. Full variable domain (remainder filled in from reference TRBV29-1 and TRBJ1-3): SAVISQKPSRDICQRGTSLTIQCQVDSQVTMMFWYRQQPGQSLTLIATANQGSEATYESGFVIDKFPISRPNLTFSTLTVSNMSPEDSSIYLCSANQGGSGNTIYFGEGSWLTVV.

The V and J genes are TRBV5-1 and TRBJ1-4, with D perhaps TRBD1 (5 bases). Germline V CDR1 and CDR2: SGHRS, YFSETQ. The CDR3 spans 14 residues. V was trimmed by 4 bases and J by 5 bases, leaving 12 bases between them. This CDR3 reads CASSPGTANEKLFF. The CDR3 bases are TGCGCCAGCAGCCCGGGGACCGCAAATGAAAAACTGTTTTTT.

There are a few counts of this clone. The J gene is TRBJ1-1, the V gene TRBV29-1; maybe TRBD1 (6 bases). This CDR3 contains 15 residues. Germline V lookup: CDR1 SQVTM, CDR2 ANQGSEA. With 0 bases removed from V and 0 bases from J, the gap between germline ends came to 11 bases. The CDR3 DNA sequence: TGCAGCGTTGAAGATCGGGGGGCTCTGAACACTGAAGCTTTCTTT. It translates to CSVEDRGALNTEAFF.

Note on this clone: Mismatch with germline at one junction end may stem from a read error. The chain carries TRBV25-1 and TRBJ2-7; D is perhaps TRBD1 or TRBD2 (5 bases each). The germline V gene has CDR1 MGHDK and CDR2 SYGVNS. The CDR3 extends over 14 amino acids. In DNA, the CDR3 is TGTGCCAGCACCTCCGGGGCAGGCCCCTACGAGCGGTACTTC. Residues: CASTSGAGPYERYF.

The chain carries TRBV6-5 and TRBJ2-1; 8 bases agree with TRBD2. V gave up 2 bases and J gave up 9 bases; unmatched junction bases: 9. The CDR3 runs to 15 residues. Germline V gives CDR1 MNHEY, CDR2 SVGAGI. The CDR3 DNA sequence: TGTGCCAGCAGTTACGGGGTTAGCGGGGTGGGTGAGCAGTTCTTC. Protein product: CASSYGVSGVGEQFF.

This clone was seen only a few times. The DNA of the CDR3 is TGTGCCATCAGCTTAACAGGGCCCACCTACGAGCAGTACTTC. Translation: CAISLTGPTYEQYF. The rearrangement joins TRBV10-3 to TRBJ2-7, with D tentatively TRBD1 (6 bases). The CDR3 is 14 amino acids. CDR1 and CDR2 from the germline V gene are ENHRY and SYGVKD. V lost 6 bases to trimming and J lost 2 bases, with 14 bases between them.

The rearrangement uses TRBV6-1 and TRBJ1-3, with unresolved D. Germline CDR1 is MNHNS and CDR2 is SASEGT. The V end lost 5 bases, the J end lost 5 bases, and 7 bases lay between the germline ends. The CDR3 consists of 12 residues. The CDR3 is CASSLTRNTIYF. The CDR3 DNA reads TGTGCCAGCAGTCTCACTCGAAACACCATATATTTT.

The rearrangement joins TRBV27 to TRBJ1-1; 9 bases fit TRBD1. The ends lost 9 bases at V and 11 bases at J; junction bases unmatched: 16. This CDR3 contains 14 residues. The germline V gene encodes CDR1 MNHEY and CDR2 SMNVEV (reference sequence). The CDR3 nucleotides are TGTGCCAGTTACAGGGGGCTTATTTCCGGTCCGGCTTTCTTT. It translates to CASYRGLISGPAFF.

This rearrangement joins TRBV10-3 to TRBJ1-6; D is unresolved. Trimming removed 5 bases from V and 0 bases from J, with 8 bases in between. Germline V gene lookup returns CDR1 ENHRY and CDR2 SYGVKD. This CDR3 spans 15 amino acids. CDR3 sequence (DNA): TGTGCCATCAGTTATAAGAGCTCCTATAATTCACCCCTCCACTTT. It yields the protein CAISYKSSYNSPLHF.

The CDR3 region is CASSFSASSYEQYF. In DNA form, the CDR3 reads TGTGCCAGCAGCTTTTCGGCCAGTTCCTACGAGCAGTACTTC. The V and J genes are TRBV11-2 and TRBJ2-7; D is undetermined. Germline V CDR1 and CDR2: SGHAT, FQNNGV. Trimming took off 3 bases at V and 1 base at J, with 10 bases between the two ends. The CDR3 loop spans 14 amino acids.

The chain is built from TRBV10-2 and TRBJ2-7; D not resolved. Germline lookup yields CDR1 WSHSY and CDR2 SAAADI. Trimming cost V 5 bases and J 0 bases, with 11 bases left between them. The CDR3 extends over 14 amino acids. CDR3 region: CASSNPRSSYEQYF. CDR3 DNA: TGCGCCAGCAGTAACCCAAGGAGCTCCTACGAGCAGTACTTC.

V is TRBV28 and J is TRBJ1-2; 9 bases line up with TRBD1. V was pared by 10 bases and J by 3 bases, with 9 bases of the junction left unmatched. Germline CDR1 reads MDHEN; CDR2 reads SYDVKM. The CDR3 sequence is 14 residues long. The CDR3 here is CAIEAGTGYYGYTF. CDR3 in DNA: TGTGCCATCGAGGCCGGGACAGGGTACTATGGCTACACCTTC.

DNA of the CDR3: TGTGCCAGCAGCTTGGCCGGGGGGACCCGCTCTGGAAACACCATATATTTT. This sequence encodes CASSLAGGTRSGNTIYF. This sequence joins TRBV5-4 and TRBJ1-3, with D perhaps matching TRBD1 (5 bases). The CDR3 is made up of 17 amino acids. Per germline, CDR1 SGHNT and CDR2 YYREEE (reference sequence). V lost 0 bases and J lost 0, with 13 bases in between.

The chain employs TRBV11-3 and TRBJ1-4; D is uncertain. The CDR3 has 11 residues. Trimming stripped 2 bases from V and 8 bases from J, with 3 bases between. Germline lookup yields CDR1 SGHNT and CDR2 YENEEA. The CDR3 reads CASSLSEKLFF. CDR3 DNA: TGTGCCAGCAGCTTAAGCGAAAAACTGTTTTTT.

The rearrangement joins TRBV5-4 to TRBJ2-1; 10 bases agree with TRBD2. This CDR3 comprises 15 residues. Germline V gene data show CDR1 as SGHNT and CDR2 as YYREEE (reference sequence). V lost 5 bases and J lost 7; bases outside the gene matches: 9. The CDR3: CASRSSGGARNEQFF. DNA for the CDR3: TGTGCCAGCAGGTCGAGCGGGGGGGCCCGGAATGAGCAGTTCTTC. The complete variable domain, with remaining parts taken from reference TRBV5-4 and TRBJ2-1, reads ETGVTQSPTHLIKTRGQQVTLRCSSQSGHNTVSWYQQALGQGPQFIFQYYREEENGRGNFPPRFSGLQFPNYSSELNVNALELDDSALYLCASRSSGGARNEQFFGPGTRLTVL.

V gene TRBV4-3 combines with J gene TRBJ1-2; no firm D call. Trimming shortened V by 0 bases and J by 7 bases, and 15 bases separated the two germline ends. This CDR3 region has 15 residues. The germline gives CDR1 LGHNA, CDR2 YSLEER. CDR3 loop: CASSQEAWPSTGYTF. CDR3 DNA sequence: TGCGCCAGCAGCCAAGAGGCGTGGCCCTCCACTGGCTACACCTTC.

This rearrangement joins TRBV29-1 to TRBJ1-3, with D uncertain. CDR1 and CDR2 from the germline V gene are SQVTM and ANQGSEA. The V end was cut by 6 bases, the J end by 1 base, with 7 bases between. This CDR3 has 12 residues. In DNA, the CDR3 is TGCAGCGTCCTAGGGTCTGGAAACACCATATATTTT. This gives the protein CSVLGSGNTIYF.